Listed below are T cell receptor beta chains from one sample, sequenced in a study of radiation and T cells in renal cell carcinoma. Measured with immunoSEQ multiplex PCR; TCRdb has only the in-frame clones, and not every one. The sample includes about 130,000 clones, 88% of them seen just once. The specimen was blood, collected from a patient whose treatment included radiotherapy and nephrectomy. Every receptor here comes from a woman aged 65 to 85 with renal cell carcinoma. CDR3s include the opening cysteine and the closing phenylalanine or tryptophan. The D gene is left open where the match is weak.

J,V,length,D,CDR3
TRBJ1-5,TRBV6-1,15,NA,CASSELRTSNQPQHF
TRBJ2-5,TRBV30,14,NA,CAWSVTQGAETQYF
TRBJ2-2,TRBV19,15,NA,CASSEKPGRAGELFF
TRBJ2-4,TRBV4-1,16,NA,CASSQETSLAKNIQYF
TRBJ1-1,TRBV27,16,NA,CASLAPGPPRNTEAFF
TRBJ1-2,TRBV11-2,12,NA,CASSSENYGYTF
TRBJ2-3,TRBV9,15,NA,CASSVEVLSTDTQYF
TRBJ2-7,TRBV14,11,NA,CASSRAYEQYF
TRBJ1-6,TRBV7-9,16,TRBD1,CASSQEMGQGNSPLHF
TRBJ2-3,TRBV5-4,14,NA,CASSSVPAGDTQYF
TRBJ2-7,TRBV7-2,12,NA,CASSLKSNEQYF
TRBJ2-2,TRBV30,15,TRBD1,CASDTGQQNTGELFF
TRBJ1-1,TRBV6-5,12,NA,CASSYSPGEAFF
TRBJ2-4,TRBV7-9,14,TRBD2,CASSITGTSHIQYF
TRBJ2-2,TRBV19,16,TRBD2,CASSMGGSGKAGELFF
TRBJ2-5,TRBV21-1,13,NA,CASSKRETLDQYF
TRBJ2-1,TRBV5-6,15,TRBD1,CASSLRTGQGNEQFF